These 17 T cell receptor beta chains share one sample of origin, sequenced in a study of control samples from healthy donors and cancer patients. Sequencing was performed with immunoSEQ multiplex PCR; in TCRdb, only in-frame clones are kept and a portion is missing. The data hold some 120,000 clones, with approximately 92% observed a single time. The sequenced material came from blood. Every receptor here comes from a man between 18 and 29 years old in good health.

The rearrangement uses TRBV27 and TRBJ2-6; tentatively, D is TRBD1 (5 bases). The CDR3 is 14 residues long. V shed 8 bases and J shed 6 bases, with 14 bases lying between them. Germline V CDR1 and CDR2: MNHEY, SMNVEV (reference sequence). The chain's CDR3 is CASGPGLQANVLTF. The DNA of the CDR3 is TGTGCCAGCGGCCCAGGGTTACAGGCCAACGTCCTGACTTTC.

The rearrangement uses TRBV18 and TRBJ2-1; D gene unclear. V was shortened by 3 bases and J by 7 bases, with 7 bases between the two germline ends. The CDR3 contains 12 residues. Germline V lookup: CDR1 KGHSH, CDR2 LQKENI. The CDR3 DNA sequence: TGTGCCAGCTCACCTCAGGAGAATGAGCAGTTCTTC. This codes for CASSPQENEQFF.

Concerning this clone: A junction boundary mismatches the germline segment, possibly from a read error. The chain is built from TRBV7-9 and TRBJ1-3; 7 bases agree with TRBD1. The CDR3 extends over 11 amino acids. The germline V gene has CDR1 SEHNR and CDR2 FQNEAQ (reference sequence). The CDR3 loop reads CASSREGGEDF. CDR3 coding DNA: TGTGCCAGCAGCCGAGAAGGGGGCGAAGATTTT.

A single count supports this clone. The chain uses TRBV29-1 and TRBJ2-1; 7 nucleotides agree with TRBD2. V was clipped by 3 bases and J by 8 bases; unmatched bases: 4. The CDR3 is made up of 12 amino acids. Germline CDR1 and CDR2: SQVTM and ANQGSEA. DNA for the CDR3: TGCAGCGTTGAGGAGCGGGACCATGAGCAGTTCTTC. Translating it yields CSVEERDHEQFF.

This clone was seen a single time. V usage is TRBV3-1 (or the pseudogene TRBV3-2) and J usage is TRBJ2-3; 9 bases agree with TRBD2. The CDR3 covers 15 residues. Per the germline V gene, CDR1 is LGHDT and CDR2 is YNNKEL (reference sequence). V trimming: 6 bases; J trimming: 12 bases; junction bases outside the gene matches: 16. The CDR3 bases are TGTGCCAGCAGACACTTAGCGGGAGCCCAATCAGGACAGTATTTT. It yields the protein CASRHLAGAQSGQYF.

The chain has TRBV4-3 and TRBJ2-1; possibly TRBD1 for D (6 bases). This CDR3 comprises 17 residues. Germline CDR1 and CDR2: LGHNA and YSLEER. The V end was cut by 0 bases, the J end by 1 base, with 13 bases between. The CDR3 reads CASSQDAGAQSYNEQFF. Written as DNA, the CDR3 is TGCGCCAGCAGCCAAGACGCAGGGGCGCAGTCCTACAATGAGCAGTTCTTC.

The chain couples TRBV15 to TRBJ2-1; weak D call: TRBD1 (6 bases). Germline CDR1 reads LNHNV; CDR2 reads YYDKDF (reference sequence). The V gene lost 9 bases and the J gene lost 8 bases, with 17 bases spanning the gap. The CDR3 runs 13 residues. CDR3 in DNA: TGTGCCACAAGTGGACAGATTGGGGATGAGCAGTTCTTC. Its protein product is CATSGQIGDEQFF.

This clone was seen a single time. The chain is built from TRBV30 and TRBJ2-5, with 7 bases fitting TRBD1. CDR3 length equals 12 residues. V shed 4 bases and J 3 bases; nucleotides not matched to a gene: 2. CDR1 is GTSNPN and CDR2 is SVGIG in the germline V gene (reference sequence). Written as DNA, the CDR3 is TGTGCCTGGAAGGGACAGAAAGAGACCCAGTACTTC. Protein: CAWKGQKETQYF.

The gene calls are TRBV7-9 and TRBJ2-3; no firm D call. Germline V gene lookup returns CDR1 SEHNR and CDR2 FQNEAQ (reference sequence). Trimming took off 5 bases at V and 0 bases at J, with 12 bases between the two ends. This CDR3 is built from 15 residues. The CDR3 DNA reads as TGTGCCAGCAGCCCCCTATCCACTAGCACAGATACGCAGTATTTT. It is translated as CASSPLSTSTDTQYF.

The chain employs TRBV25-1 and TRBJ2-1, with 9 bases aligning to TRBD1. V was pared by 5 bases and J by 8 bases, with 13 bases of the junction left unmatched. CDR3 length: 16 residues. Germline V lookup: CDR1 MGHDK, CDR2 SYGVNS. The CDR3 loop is CASSRQSTGGIHEQFF. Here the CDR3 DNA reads TGTGCCAGCAGTCGACAGTCGACAGGGGGAATCCATGAGCAGTTCTTC.

CDR3 bases: TGTGCCAGCAGGGCCTGGGGGAGCTCCTACGAGCAGTACTTC. It encodes CASRAWGSSYEQYF. This chain uses TRBV28 with TRBJ2-7, with D perhaps matching TRBD1 or TRBD2 (5 bases each). V gave up 6 bases and J gave up 0 bases, with 12 bases separating them. The CDR3 has 14 residues. Germline V lookup: CDR1 MDHEN, CDR2 SYDVKM.

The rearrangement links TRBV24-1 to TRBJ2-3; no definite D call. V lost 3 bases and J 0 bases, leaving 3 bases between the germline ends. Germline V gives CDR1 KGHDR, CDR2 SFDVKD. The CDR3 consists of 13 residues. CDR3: CATSDGSTDTQYF. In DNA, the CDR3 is TGTGCCACCAGTGATGGCAGCACAGATACGCAGTATTTT.

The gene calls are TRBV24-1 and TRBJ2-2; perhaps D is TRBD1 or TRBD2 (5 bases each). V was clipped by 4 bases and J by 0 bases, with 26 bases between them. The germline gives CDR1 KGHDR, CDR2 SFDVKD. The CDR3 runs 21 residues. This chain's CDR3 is CATSDLRVRTVGNANTGELFF. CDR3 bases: TGTGCCACCAGTGACCTCAGGGTGCGGACTGTCGGCAACGCGAACACCGGGGAGCTGTTTTTT.

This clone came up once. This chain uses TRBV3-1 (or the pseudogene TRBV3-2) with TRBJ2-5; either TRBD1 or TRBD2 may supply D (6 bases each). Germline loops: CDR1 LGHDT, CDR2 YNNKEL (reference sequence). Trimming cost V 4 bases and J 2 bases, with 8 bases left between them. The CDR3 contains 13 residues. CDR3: CASSRGAQETQYF. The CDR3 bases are TGTGCCAGCAGCCGGGGGGCACAAGAGACCCAGTACTTC.

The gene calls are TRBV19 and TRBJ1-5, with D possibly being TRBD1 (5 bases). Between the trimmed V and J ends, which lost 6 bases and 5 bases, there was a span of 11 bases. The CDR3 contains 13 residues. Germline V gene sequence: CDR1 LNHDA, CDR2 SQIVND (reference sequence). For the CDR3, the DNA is TGTGCCAGTAGCCAGACAGTGGATCAGCCCCAGCATTTT. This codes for CASSQTVDQPQHF.

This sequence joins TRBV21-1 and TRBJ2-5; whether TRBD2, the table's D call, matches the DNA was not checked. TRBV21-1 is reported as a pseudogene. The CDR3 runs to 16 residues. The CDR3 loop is CASSKGGGPYQETQYF. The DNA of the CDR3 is TGTGCCAGCAGCAAAGGGGGGGGGCCGTACCAAGAGACCCAGTACTTC.

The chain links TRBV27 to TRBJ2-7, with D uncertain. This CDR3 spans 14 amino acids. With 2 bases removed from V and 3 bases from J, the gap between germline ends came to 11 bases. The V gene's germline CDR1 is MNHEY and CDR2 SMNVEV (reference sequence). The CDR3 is CASSLKYSSYEQYV. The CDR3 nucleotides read TGTGCCAGCAGTTTAAAGTACAGCAGCTACGAGCAGTACGTC.